The 2 T cell receptor beta chains below were found in one sample sequenced in a study of blood T cell repertoires in COVID-19. Some clones are missing from TCRdb's copy, which holds only in-frame ones; the method was immunoSEQ multiplex PCR. The sample has more than 150,000 clones; approximately 87% are singletons. The sequenced material came from peripheral blood. The receptors were sampled from a woman younger than 35 who had recovered from COVID-19.

The chain employs TRBV19 and TRBJ2-7; tentative D call: TRBD2 (6 bases). In germline, CDR1 is LNHDA, CDR2 SQIVND (reference sequence). Between the trimmed V and J ends, which lost 5 bases and 1 base, there was a span of 12 bases. The CDR3 runs 14 residues. CDR3 in amino acids: CASSLGLNSYEQYF. The CDR3 nucleotides read TGTGCCAGTAGTTTGGGACTGAATTCCTACGAGCAGTACTTC. The complete variable domain, with remaining parts taken from reference TRBV19 and TRBJ2-7, reads DGGITQSPKYLFRKEGQNVTLSCEQNLNHDAMYWYRQDPGQGLRLIYYSQIVNDFQKGDIAEGYSVSREKKESFPLTVTSAQKNPTAFYLCASSLGLNSYEQYFGPGTRLTVT.

The chain has TRBV6-2 or TRBV6-3 and TRBJ2-3; 7 nucleotides agree with TRBD2. Germline assignment: CDR1 MNHEY and CDR2 SVGEGT. The CDR3 spans 15 residues. The V segment lost 6 bases and the J segment 7 bases; nucleotides outside the gene matches: 13. DNA of the CDR3: TGTGCCAGCAGCCCCCTTTACGGCGGGGGAAATACGCAGTATTTT. It specifies CASSPLYGGGNTQYF.